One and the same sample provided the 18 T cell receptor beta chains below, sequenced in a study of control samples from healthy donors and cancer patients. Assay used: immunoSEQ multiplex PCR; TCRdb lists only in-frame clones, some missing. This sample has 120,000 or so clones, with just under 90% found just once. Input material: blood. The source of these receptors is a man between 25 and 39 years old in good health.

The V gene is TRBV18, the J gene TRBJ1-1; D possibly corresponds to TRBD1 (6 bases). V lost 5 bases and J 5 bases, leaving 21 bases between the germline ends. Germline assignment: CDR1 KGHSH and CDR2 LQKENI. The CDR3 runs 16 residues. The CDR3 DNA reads TGTGCCAGCTCATCTGTCTCACAGGGAGGTGGGACTGAAGCTTTCTTT. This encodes CASSSVSQGGGTEAFF.

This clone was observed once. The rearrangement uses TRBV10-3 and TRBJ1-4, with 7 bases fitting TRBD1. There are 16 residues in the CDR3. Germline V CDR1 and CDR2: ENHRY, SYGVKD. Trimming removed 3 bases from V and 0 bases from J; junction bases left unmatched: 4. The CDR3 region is CAISDSGTATNEKLFF. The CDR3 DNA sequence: TGTGCCATCAGTGACTCCGGGACAGCAACTAATGAAAAACTGTTTTTT.

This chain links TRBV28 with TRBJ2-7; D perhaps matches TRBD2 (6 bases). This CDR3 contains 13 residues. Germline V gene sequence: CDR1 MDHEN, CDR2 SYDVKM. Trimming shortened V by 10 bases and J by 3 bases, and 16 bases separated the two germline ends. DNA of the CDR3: TGTGCCACCAACCTTCCGGAGGGCTACGAGCAGTACTTC. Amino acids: CATNLPEGYEQYF.

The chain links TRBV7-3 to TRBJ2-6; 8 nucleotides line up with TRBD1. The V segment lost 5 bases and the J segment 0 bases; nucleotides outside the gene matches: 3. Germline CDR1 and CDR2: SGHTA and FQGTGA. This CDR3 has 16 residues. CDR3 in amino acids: CASSPTGGSGANVLTF. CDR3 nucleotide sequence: TGTGCCAGCAGCCCAACAGGGGGCTCTGGGGCCAACGTCCTGACTTTC.

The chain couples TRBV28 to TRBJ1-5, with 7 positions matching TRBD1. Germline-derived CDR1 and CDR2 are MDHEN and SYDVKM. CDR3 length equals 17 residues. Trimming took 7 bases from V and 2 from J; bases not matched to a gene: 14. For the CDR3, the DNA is TGTGCCAGCAACCCCCTGACAGGGTCTCGCGGCAATCAGCCCCAGCATTTT. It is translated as CASNPLTGSRGNQPQHF.

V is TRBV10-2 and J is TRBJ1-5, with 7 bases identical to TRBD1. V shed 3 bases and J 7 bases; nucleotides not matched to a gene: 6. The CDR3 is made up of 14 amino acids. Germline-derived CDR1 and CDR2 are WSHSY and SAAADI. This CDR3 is CASSDSDRAQPQHF. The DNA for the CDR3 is TGCGCCAGCAGTGACTCAGACAGGGCCCAGCCCCAGCATTTT.

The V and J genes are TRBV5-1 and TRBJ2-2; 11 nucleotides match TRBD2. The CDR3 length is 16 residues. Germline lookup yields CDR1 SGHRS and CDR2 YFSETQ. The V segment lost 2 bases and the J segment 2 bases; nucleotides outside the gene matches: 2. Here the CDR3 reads CASSFTSGGNTGELFF. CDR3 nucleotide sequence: TGCGCCAGCAGCTTCACTAGCGGGGGTAACACCGGGGAGCTGTTTTTT.

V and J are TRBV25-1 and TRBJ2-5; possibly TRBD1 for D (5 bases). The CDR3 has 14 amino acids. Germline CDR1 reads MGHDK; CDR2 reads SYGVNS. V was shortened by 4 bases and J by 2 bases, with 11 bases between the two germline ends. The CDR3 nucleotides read TGTGCCAGCAGTGTGCAGGGAAGGCAAGAGACCCAGTACTTC. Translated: CASSVQGRQETQYF.

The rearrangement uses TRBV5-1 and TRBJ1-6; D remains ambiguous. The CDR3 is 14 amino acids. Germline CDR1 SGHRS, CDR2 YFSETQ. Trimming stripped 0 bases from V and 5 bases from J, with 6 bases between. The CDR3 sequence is CASSLGVNNSPLHF. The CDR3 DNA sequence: TGCGCCAGCAGCTTGGGAGTCAATAATTCACCCCTCCACTTT.

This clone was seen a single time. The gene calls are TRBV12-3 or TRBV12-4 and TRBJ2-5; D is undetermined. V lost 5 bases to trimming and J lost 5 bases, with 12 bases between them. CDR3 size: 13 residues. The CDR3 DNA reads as TGTGCCAGCAGTGGACCGGATCCTGAGACCCAGTACTTC. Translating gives CASSGPDPETQYF.

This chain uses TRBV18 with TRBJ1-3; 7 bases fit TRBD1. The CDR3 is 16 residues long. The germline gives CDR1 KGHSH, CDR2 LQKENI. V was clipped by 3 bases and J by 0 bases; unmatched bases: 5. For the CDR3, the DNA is TGTGCCAGCTCACCGATCGACAGGGTCTCTGGAAACACCATATATTTT. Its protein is CASSPIDRVSGNTIYF.

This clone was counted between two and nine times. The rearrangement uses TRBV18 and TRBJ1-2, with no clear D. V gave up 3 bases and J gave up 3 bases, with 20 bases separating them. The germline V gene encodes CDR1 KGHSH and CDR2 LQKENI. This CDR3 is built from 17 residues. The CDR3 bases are TGTGCCAGCTCACCGTACTATTCGGGGAGAGAAGACTATGGCTACACCTTC. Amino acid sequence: CASSPYYSGREDYGYTF.

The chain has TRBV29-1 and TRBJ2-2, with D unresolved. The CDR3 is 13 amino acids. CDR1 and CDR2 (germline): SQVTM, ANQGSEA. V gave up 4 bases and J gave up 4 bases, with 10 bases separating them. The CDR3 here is CSVGSEPTGELFF. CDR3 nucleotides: TGCAGCGTTGGGTCCGAGCCCACCGGGGAGCTGTTTTTT.

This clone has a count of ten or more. The CDR3 loop reads CASRDRTGVDTGELFF. DNA for the CDR3: TGTGCCAGCAGGGACCGTACCGGGGTGGACACCGGGGAGCTGTTTTTT. The chain uses TRBV11-3 and TRBJ2-2; D is possibly TRBD2 (5 bases). The CDR3 is 16 amino acids. V was pared by 6 bases and J by 3 bases, with 17 bases between. Germline CDR1 is SGHNT and CDR2 is YENEEA. Based on the CDR3 plus reference TRBV11-3 and TRBJ2-2, the full variable domain is EAGVVQSPRYKIIEKKQPVAFWCNPISGHNTLYWYLQNLGQGPELLIRYENEEAVDDSQLPKDRFSAERLKGVDSTLKIQPAELGDSAVYLCASRDRTGVDTGELFFGEGSRLTVL.

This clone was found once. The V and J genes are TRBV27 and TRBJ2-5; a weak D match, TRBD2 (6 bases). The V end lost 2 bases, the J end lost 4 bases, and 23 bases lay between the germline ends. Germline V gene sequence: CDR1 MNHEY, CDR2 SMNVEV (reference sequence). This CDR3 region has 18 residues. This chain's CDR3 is CASSLAVRGISKRETQYF. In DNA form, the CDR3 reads TGTGCCAGCAGTTTAGCGGTCCGGGGGATCTCCAAGAGAGAGACCCAGTACTTC.

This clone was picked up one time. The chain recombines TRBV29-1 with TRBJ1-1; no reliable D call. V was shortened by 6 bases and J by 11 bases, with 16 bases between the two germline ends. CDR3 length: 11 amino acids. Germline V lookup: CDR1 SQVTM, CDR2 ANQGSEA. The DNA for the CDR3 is TGCAGCGTCGAATATTCGGCACTGGCTTTCTTT. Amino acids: CSVEYSALAFF. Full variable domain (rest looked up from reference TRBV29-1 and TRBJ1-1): SAVISQKPSRDICQRGTSLTIQCQVDSQVTMMFWYRQQPGQSLTLIATANQGSEATYESGFVIDKFPISRPNLTFSTLTVSNMSPEDSSIYLCSVEYSALAFFGQGTRLTVV.

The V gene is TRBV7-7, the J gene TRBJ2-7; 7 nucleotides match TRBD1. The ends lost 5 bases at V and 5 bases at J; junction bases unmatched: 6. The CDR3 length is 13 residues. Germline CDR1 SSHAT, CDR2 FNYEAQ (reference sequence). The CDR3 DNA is TGTGCCAGCAGCCCGACAGGGACCCACGAGCAGTACTTC. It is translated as CASSPTGTHEQYF.

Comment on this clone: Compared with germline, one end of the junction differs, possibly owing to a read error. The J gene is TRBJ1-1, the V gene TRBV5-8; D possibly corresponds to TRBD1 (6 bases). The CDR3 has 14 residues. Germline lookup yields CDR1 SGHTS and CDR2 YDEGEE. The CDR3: CASSSRGGTSRRIF. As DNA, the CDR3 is TGTGCCAGCAGCTCACGAGGAGGGACATCCCGAAGGATCTTT.